The rows below give T cell receptor beta chains drawn from one sample of a study of siplizumab effects on memory and regulatory T cells. Data came from immunoSEQ multiplex PCR; TCRdb stores just in-frame clones and leaves some out. In the table there are some 97,000 clones, approximately 91% of which are singletons. Sequences were obtained from CD4+ T cells sorted from blood. The receptors shown here come from a human donor in good health. The CDR3 runs from the conserved cysteine through the conserved F or W. Fields, in order: CDR3 length, V gene, clone size, D gene, J gene, CDR3 protein, CDR3 DNA. A D gene is named only where the DNA matches it firmly. Clone size is given for some rows only: seen once, a few or many times, or a class if the clone is expanded.

15	TRBV18	once	NA	TRBJ2-1	CASSPTFAASNEQFF	TGTGCCAGCTCTCCGACCTTCGCGGCCTCCAATGAGCAGTTCTTC
13	TRBV6-1	NA	NA	TRBJ1-1	CASSGHINTEAFF	TGTGCCAGCAGTGGACACATAAACACTGAAGCTTTCTTT
13	TRBV2	NA	NA	TRBJ2-5	CASSGSARETQYF	TGTGCCAGCAGTGGTTCGGCCAGGGAGACCCAGTACTTC
14	TRBV5-4	NA	TRBD2	TRBJ2-3	CASSLYGGADTQYF	TGTGCCAGCAGCTTGTACGGGGGGGCAGATACGCAGTATTTT
15	TRBV7-2	once	NA	TRBJ1-2	CASTNPWWVPYGYTF	TGTGCCAGCACCAACCCCTGGTGGGTTCCTTATGGCTACACCTTC
18	TRBV7-2	once	TRBD1	TRBJ1-2	CASSLEWGQHGLNYGYTF	TGTGCCAGCAGCTTAGAGTGGGGACAGCACGGTCTTAACTATGGCTACACCTTC
14	TRBV4-3	NA	TRBD2	TRBJ2-5	CASSQLRGGETQYF	TGCGCCAGCAGCCAGCTGCGGGGGGGAGAGACCCAGTACTTC
17	TRBV4-2	NA	TRBD2	TRBJ2-5	CASSPFVAGGRQETQYF	TGTGCCAGCAGCCCCTTCGTAGCGGGGGGGCGACAAGAGACCCAGTACTTC
14	TRBV7-9	NA	NA	TRBJ2-2	CASSKRNWTGELFF	TGTGCCAGCAGCAAACGAAATTGGACCGGGGAGCTGTTTTTT
13	TRBV10-3	NA	NA	TRBJ1-1	CAISGGWHAEAFF	TGTGCCATCAGTGGGGGGTGGCACGCTGAAGCTTTCTTT
14	TRBV19	NA	TRBD1	TRBJ2-7	CASSIGAGGYEQYF	TGTGCCAGTAGTATAGGTGCAGGGGGCTACGAGCAGTACTTC
12	TRBV29-1	once	NA	TRBJ1-4	CSVARGEEKLFF	TGCAGCGTTGCCAGGGGTGAGGAAAAACTGTTTTTT